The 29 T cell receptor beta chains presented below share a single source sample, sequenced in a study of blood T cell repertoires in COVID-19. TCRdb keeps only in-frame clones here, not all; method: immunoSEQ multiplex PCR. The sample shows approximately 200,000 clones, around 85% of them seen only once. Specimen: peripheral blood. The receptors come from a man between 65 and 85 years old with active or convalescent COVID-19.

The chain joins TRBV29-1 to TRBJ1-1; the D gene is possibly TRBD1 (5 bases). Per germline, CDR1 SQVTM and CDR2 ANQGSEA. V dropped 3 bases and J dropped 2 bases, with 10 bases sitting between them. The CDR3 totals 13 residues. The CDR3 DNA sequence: TGCAGCGTTGACTATCAGGGAAACACTGAAGCTTTCTTT. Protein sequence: CSVDYQGNTEAFF. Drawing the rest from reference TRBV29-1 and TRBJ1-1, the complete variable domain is SAVISQKPSRDICQRGTSLTIQCQVDSQVTMMFWYRQQPGQSLTLIATANQGSEATYESGFVIDKFPISRPNLTFSTLTVSNMSPEDSSIYLCSVDYQGNTEAFFGQGTRLTVV.

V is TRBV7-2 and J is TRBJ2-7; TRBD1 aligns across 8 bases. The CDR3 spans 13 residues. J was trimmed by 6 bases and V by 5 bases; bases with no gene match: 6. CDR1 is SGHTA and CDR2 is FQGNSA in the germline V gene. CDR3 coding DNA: TGTGCCAGCAGCGCAAGACAGGGGAGCGAGCAGTACTTC. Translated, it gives CASSARQGSEQYF.

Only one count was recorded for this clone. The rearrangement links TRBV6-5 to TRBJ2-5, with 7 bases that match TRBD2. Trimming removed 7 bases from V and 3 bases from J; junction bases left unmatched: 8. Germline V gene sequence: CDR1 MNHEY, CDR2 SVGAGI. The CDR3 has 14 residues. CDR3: CASTITGGKETQYF. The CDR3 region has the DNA TGTGCCAGCACCATAACGGGGGGAAAAGAGACCCAGTACTTC.

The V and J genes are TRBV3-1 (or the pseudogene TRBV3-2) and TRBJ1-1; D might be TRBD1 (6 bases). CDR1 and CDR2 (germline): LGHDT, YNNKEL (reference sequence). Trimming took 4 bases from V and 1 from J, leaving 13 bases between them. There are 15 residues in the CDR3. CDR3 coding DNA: TGTGCCAGCAGCCGTCACAGGGTGGGGAACACTGAAGCTTTCTTT. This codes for CASSRHRVGNTEAFF.

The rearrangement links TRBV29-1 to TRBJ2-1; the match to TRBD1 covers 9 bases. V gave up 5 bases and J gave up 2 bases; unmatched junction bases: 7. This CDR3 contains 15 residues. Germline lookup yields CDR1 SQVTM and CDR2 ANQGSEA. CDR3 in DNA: TGCAGCGTTCTACGGGGGACAGGGCCCTACAATGAGCAGTTCTTC. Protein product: CSVLRGTGPYNEQFF.

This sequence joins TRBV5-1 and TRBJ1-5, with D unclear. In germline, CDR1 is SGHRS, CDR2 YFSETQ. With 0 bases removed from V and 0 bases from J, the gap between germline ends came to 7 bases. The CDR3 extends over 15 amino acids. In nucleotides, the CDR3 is TGCGCCAGCAGCTTGGGACAACATAGCAATCAGCCCCAGCATTTT. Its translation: CASSLGQHSNQPQHF.

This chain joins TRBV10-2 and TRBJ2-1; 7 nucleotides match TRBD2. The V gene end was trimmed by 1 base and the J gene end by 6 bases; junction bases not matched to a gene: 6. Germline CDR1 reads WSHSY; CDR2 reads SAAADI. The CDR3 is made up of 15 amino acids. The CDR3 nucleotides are TGCGCCAGCAGTGAGTACGGGGAGGGTCGCAATGAGCAGTTCTTC. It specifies CASSEYGEGRNEQFF.

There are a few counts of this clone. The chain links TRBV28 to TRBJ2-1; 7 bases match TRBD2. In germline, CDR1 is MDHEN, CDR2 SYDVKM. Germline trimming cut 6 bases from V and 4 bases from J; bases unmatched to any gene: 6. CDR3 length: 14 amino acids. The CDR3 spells CASRPGLPYNEQFF. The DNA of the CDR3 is TGTGCCAGCAGGCCGGGACTACCTTACAATGAGCAGTTCTTC.

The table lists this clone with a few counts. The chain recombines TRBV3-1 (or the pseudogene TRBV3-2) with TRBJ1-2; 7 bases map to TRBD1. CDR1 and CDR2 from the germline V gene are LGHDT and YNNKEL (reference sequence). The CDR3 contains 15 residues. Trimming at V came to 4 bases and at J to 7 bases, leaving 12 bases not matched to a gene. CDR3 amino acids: CASSLVRGVALGYTF. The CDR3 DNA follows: TGTGCCAGCAGCCTCGTCAGGGGGGTTGCTCTTGGCTACACCTTC.

The CDR3, as DNA: TGTGCCAGCAGTTCGACCGGGACAGCGGCCTACGAGCAGTACTTC. Amino acids: CASSSTGTAAYEQYF. The genes are TRBV28 and TRBJ2-7; 7 nucleotides line up with TRBD1. There are 15 residues in the CDR3. J was trimmed by 2 bases and V by 4 bases; bases with no gene match: 8. CDR1 and CDR2 from the germline V gene are MDHEN and SYDVKM.

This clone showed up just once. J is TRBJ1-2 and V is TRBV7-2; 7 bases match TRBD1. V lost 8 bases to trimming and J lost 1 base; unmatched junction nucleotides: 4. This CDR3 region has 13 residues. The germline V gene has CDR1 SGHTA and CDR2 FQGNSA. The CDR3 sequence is CASGTVGNYGYTF. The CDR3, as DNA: TGTGCCAGCGGGACAGTCGGTAACTATGGCTACACCTTC.

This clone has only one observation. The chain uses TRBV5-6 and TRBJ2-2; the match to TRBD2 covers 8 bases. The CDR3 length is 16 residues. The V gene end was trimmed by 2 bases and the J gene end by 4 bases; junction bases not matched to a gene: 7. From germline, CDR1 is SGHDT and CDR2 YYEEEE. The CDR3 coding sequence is TGTGCCAGCAGCTTTCGAAGGGCGGGGGGCACCGGGGAGCTGTTTTTT. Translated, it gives CASSFRRAGGTGELFF.

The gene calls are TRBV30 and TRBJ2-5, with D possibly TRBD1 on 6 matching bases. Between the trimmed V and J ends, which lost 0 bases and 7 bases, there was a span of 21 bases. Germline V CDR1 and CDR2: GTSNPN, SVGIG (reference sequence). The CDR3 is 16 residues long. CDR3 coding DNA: TGTGCCTGGAGTGTACAAAGGGGGTTAGGTCCTAGGACCCAGTACTTC. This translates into CAWSVQRGLGPRTQYF.

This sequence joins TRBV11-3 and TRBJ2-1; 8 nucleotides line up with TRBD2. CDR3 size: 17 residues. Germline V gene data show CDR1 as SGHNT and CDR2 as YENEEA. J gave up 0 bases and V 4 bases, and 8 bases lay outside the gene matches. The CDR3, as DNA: TGTGCCAGCAGCTATCGGAGCGGGGGCCTCTCCTACAATGAGCAGTTCTTC. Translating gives CASSYRSGGLSYNEQFF.

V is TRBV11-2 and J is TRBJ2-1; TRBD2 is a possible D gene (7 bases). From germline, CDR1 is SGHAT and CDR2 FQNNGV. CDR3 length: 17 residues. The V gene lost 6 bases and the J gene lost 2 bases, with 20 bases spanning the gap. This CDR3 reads CASSRGREAGAYNEQFF. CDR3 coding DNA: TGTGCCAGCAGTCGTGGCCGGGAGGCAGGGGCCTACAATGAGCAGTTCTTC.

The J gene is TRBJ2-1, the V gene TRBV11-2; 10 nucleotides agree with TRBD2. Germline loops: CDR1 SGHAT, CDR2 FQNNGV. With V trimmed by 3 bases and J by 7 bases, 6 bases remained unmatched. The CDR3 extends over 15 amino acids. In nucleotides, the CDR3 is TGTGCCAGCAGCTTCGTAACTAGCGGGGCGAATGAGCAGTTCTTC. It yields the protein CASSFVTSGANEQFF.

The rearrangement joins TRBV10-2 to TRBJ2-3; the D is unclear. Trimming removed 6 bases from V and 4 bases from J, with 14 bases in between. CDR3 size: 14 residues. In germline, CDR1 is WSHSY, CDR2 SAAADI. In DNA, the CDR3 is TGCGCCAGCAGCGCCTCAGGTGGGCCAGATACGCAGTATTTT. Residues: CASSASGGPDTQYF.

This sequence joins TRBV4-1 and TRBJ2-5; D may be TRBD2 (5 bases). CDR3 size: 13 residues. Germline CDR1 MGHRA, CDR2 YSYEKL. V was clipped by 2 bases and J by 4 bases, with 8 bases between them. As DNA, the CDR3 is TGCGCCAGCAGCCAATTCCGGGGAGAGACCCAGTACTTC. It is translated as CASSQFRGETQYF.

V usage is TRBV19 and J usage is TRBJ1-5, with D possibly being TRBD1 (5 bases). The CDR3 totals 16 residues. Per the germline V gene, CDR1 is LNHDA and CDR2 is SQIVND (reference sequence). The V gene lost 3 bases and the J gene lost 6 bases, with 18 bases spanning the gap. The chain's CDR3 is CASSIGRGRGFQPQHF. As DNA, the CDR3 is TGTGCCAGTAGTATCGGACGAGGGAGGGGATTTCAGCCCCAGCATTTT.

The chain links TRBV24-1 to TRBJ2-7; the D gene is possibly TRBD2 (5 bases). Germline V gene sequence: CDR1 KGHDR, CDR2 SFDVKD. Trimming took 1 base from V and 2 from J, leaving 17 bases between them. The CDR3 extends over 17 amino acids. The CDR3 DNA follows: TGTGCCACCAGTGATTTTCAGTCTTCCGGGAAGACCTACGAGCAGTACTTC. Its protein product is CATSDFQSSGKTYEQYF.

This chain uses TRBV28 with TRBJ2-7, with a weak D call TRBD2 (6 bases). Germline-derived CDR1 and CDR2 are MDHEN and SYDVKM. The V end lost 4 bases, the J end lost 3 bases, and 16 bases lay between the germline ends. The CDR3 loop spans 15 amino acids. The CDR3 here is CASSYSLGGIYEQYF. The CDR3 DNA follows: TGTGCCAGCAGTTATAGCCTCGGGGGAATCTACGAGCAGTACTTC.

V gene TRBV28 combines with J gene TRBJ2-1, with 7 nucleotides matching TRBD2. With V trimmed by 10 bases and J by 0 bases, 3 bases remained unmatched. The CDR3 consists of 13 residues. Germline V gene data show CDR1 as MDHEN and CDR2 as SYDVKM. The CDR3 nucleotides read TGTGCCACCGGGGGGAGCTCCTACAATGAGCAGTTCTTC. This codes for CATGGSSYNEQFF.

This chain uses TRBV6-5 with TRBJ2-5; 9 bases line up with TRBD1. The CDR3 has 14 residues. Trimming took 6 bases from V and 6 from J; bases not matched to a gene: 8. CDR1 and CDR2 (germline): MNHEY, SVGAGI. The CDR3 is CASSDGQGRKTQYF. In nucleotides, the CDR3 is TGTGCCAGCAGCGATGGACAGGGGCGGAAGACCCAGTACTTC.

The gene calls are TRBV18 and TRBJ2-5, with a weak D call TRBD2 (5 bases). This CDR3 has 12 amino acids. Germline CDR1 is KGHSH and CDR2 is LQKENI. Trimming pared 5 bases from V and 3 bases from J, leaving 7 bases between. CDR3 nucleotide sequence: TGTGCCAGCTCAGCGCGGGAAGAGACCCAGTACTTC. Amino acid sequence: CASSAREETQYF. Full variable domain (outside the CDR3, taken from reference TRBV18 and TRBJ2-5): NAGVMQNPRHLVRRRGQEARLRCSPMKGHSHVYWYRQLPEEGLKFMVYLQKENIIDESGMPKERFSAEFPKEGPSILRIQQVVRGDSAAYFCASSAREETQYFGPGTRLLVL.

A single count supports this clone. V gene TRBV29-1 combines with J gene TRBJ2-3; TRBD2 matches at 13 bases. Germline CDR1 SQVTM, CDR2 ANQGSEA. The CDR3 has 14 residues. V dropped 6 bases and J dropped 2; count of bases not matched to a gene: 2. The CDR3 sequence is CSVGTSGTTDTQYF. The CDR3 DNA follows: TGCAGCGTGGGGACTAGCGGGACCACAGATACGCAGTATTTT.

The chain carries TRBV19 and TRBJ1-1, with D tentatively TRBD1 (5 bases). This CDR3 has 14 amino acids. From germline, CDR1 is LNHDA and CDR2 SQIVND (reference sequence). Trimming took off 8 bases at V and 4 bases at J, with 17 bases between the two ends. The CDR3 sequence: CASRKGGVSTEAFF. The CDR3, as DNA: TGTGCCAGTCGTAAGGGAGGGGTCAGCACTGAAGCTTTCTTT.

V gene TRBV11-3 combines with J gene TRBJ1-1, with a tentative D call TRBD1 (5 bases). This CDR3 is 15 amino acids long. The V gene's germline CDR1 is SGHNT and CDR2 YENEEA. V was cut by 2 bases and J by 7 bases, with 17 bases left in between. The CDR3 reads CASSLKKNRGDEAFF. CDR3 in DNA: TGTGCCAGCAGCTTAAAAAAGAATCGGGGGGATGAAGCTTTCTTT.

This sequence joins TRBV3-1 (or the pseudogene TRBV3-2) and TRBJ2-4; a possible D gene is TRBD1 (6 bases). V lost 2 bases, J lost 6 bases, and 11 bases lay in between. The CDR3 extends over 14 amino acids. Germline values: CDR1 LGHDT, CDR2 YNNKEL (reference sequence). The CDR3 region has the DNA TGTGCCAGCAGCCAATTCGAAGGGGGAAACATTCAGTACTTC. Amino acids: CASSQFEGGNIQYF.

The CDR3 region has the DNA TGTGCCAGCGGCACAGGGATCGAAAAACTGTTTTTT. The encoded protein is CASGTGIEKLFF. This chain links TRBV2 with TRBJ1-4, with D possibly TRBD1 on 6 matching bases. V lost 8 bases to trimming and J lost 8 bases, with 12 bases between them. Germline lookup yields CDR1 SNHLY and CDR2 FYNNEI. The CDR3 runs 12 residues.